The rows below give T cell receptor beta chains drawn from one sample of a study of T cell responses to AZD1222 COVID-19 vaccine. TCRdb's table, derived via immunoSEQ multiplex PCR, lists solely in-frame clones and lacks some. The table lists about 180,000 clones, about 91% of them singletons. Here the sequenced sample was peripheral blood, taken on day 0 of AZD1222 vaccination. The source of these receptors is an adult in good health. Each CDR3 is given with its conserved first and last residue. A D gene is named only where the DNA matches it firmly. Clone size appears in some rows only: once, few, many, or a class for an expanded clone.

>TRBD2|TRBV6-5|TRBJ2-1|.
CASSYVASGSTEQFF
TGTGCCAGCAGTTACGTCGCTAGCGGGAGTACTGAGCAGTTCTTC
>TRBD2|TRBV7-8|TRBJ2-1|.
CASSRRLAGTYNEQFF
TGTGCCAGCAGCCGTCGGCTAGCGGGAACCTACAATGAGCAGTTCTTC
>TRBD2|TRBV28|TRBJ2-7|.
CASSLSQLAGVFNEQYF
TGTGCCAGCAGTTTATCCCAACTAGCGGGAGTCTTCAACGAGCAGTACTTC
>.|TRBV6-5|TRBJ2-3|.
CASSYSSASTDTQYF
TGTGCCAGCAGTTACTCCAGCGCAAGCACAGATACGCAGTATTTT
>TRBD2|TRBV9|TRBJ2-3|.
CASRPGLRGADTQYF
TGTGCCAGCAGGCCGGGACTACGAGGCGCAGATACGCAGTATTTT
>.|TRBV7-7|TRBJ2-7|.
CASSPLGTQITYEQYF
TGTGCTAGCAGCCCCCTAGGGACTCAAATTACCTACGAGCAGTACTTC
>TRBD2|TRBV7-3|TRBJ2-5|.
CASSLSTSGGEETQYF
TGTGCCAGCAGCTTAAGCACTAGCGGGGGGGAAGAGACCCAGTACTTC
>.|TRBV29-1|TRBJ2-7|once
CSVYTGWGGYEQYF
TGCAGCGTTTACACAGGGTGGGGAGGCTACGAGCAGTACTTC
>TRBD2|TRBV30|TRBJ2-7|.
CAWSRPGLQSTHQYF
TGTGCCTGGAGTCGACCGGGACTACAAAGCACACATCAGTACTTC
>.|TRBV7-9|TRBJ1-6|.
CASSLNQGAWNSPLHF
TGTGCCAGCAGCTTAAATCAAGGGGCCTGGAATTCACCCCTCCACTTT
>.|TRBV6-5|TRBJ2-7|once
CASSLVRPPYEQYF
TGTGCCAGCAGCCTGGTTAGGCCGCCCTACGAGCAGTACTTC
>.|TRBV2|TRBJ1-3|few
CASSEGRAGNTIYF
TGTGCCAGCAGTGAGGGCAGGGCTGGAAACACCATATATTTT
>TRBD1|TRBV24-1|TRBJ2-3|.
CATSPWDSFDASTDTQYF
TGTGCCACCAGCCCTTGGGACAGTTTTGATGCTAGCACAGATACGCAGTATTTT
>.|TRBV4-1|TRBJ1-1|.
CASSQGGVRQILNTEAFF
TGCGCCAGCAGCCAAGGCGGGGTAAGACAGATACTGAACACTGAAGCTTTCTTT
>TRBD2|TRBV5-1|TRBJ2-1|.
CASFLLGGGANEQFF
TGCGCCAGCTTCCTATTAGGCGGGGGGGCCAATGAGCAGTTCTTC
>.|TRBV4-3|TRBJ1-2|.
CASSQERGSGYTF
TGCGCCAGCAGCCAAGAGAGGGGGTCTGGCTACACCTTC
>.|TRBV28|TRBJ1-2|.
CASSGTNGFYGYTF
TGTGCCAGCTCAGGGACAAACGGATTCTATGGCTACACCTTC
>.|TRBV4-1|TRBJ1-5|.
CASSHDSRGEGQPQHF
TGCGCCAGCAGCCACGATTCTCGGGGTGAGGGTCAGCCCCAGCATTTT
>.|TRBV7-8|TRBJ2-7|.
CASSSQVTYEQYF
TGTGCCAGCAGCTCACAGGTTACCTACGAGCAGTACTTC
>TRBD1|TRBV29-1|TRBJ1-2|few
CSVGHNTGGNGYTF
TGCAGCGTTGGACACAACACAGGGGGAAATGGCTACACCTTC
>.|TRBV24-1|TRBJ2-7|.
CATSDPRGTGLHEQYF
TGTGCCACCAGTGACCCTCGTGGGACGGGACTGCACGAGCAGTACTTC
>.|TRBV19|TRBJ1-3|.
CATTTRGNTIYF
TGTGCCACTACGACAAGGGGAAACACCATATATTTT
>TRBD2|TRBV5-5|TRBJ2-2|.
CASSRGTSTGELFF
TGTGCCAGCAGCCGGGGGACTAGCACCGGGGAGCTGTTTTTT
>.|TRBV11-2|TRBJ1-1|.
CASSLDPGTTEAFF
TGTGCCAGCAGCTTAGATCCAGGGACCACTGAAGCTTTCTTT
>.|TRBV29-1|TRBJ1-3|.
CSVPKGGIPGNTIYF
TGCAGCGTTCCCAAGGGGGGGATTCCTGGAAACACCATATATTTT
>.|TRBV10-1|TRBJ2-2|once
CASSAGLGGELFF
TGCGCCAGCTCCGCCGGGCTCGGCGGGGAGCTGTTTTTT
>.|TRBV15|TRBJ1-3|.
CATSRDRATGNTIYF
TGTGCCACCAGCAGAGACAGGGCCACTGGAAACACCATATATTTT
>.|TRBV28|TRBJ2-7|.
CAHYPAGAGSYEQYF
TGTGCCCACTACCCGGCCGGGGCAGGGTCTTACGAGCAGTACTTC
>.|TRBV4-3|TRBJ1-1|.
CASSFGGSTEAFF
TGCGCCAGCAGTTTCGGGGGGAGCACTGAAGCTTTCTTT
>.|TRBV25-1|TRBJ2-2|.
CASSDGSYWGELFF
TGTGCCAGCAGTGACGGAAGCTATTGGGGGGAGCTGTTTTTT
>.|TRBV5-1|TRBJ2-3|once
CATRSGDTQYF
TGCGCCACCCGGTCCGGGGATACGCAGTATTTT
>TRBD1|TRBV30|TRBJ1-5|.
CAWSAGGIGQPQHF
TGTGCCTGGAGTGCAGGGGGAATCGGGCAGCCCCAGCATTTT
>TRBD2|TRBV7-2|TRBJ2-1|.
CASSLLTGLAGNEQFF
TGTGCCAGCAGCTTACTCACAGGACTAGCGGGCAATGAGCAGTTCTTC
>TRBD1|TRBV28|TRBJ1-2|.
CASSPMDRDAPGYTF
TGTGCCAGCAGTCCGATGGACAGGGATGCACCTGGCTACACCTTC
>.|TRBV7-9|TRBJ2-7|.
CASSSTQGGEQYF
TGTGCCAGCAGCTCGACTCAGGGGGGCGAGCAGTACTTC
>.|TRBV28|TRBJ2-1|few
CASSDPTGPYNEQFF
TGTGCCAGCAGTGACCCGACAGGCCCCTACAATGAGCAGTTCTTC
>.|TRBV6-5|TRBJ1-5|.
CASFNSAGQPQHF
TGTGCCAGCTTTAACAGCGCGGGGCAGCCCCAGCATTTT
>.|TRBV6-5|TRBJ1-6|.
CASSYSSGAPLHF
TGTGCCAGCAGTTATTCCTCTGGGGCACCCCTCCACTTT
>.|TRBV3-1/TRBV3-2|TRBJ2-1|.
CASSQGSEKQFF
TGTGCCAGCAGCCAAGGGTCAGAAAAGCAGTTCTTC
>.|TRBV5-1|TRBJ1-4|.
CASSLFRQFGKLFF
TGCGCCAGCAGCTTGTTTAGGCAGTTCGGAAAACTGTTTTTT